The 22 T cell receptor beta chains given below trace back to one sample, sequenced in a study of cytomegalovirus exposure and HLA in healthy donors (TCRdb year 2017). The library was produced with the immunoSEQ multiplex PCR assay. A mixture of 60 forward primers for TCR Vbeta segments and 13 reverse primers for TCR Jbeta segments was used in the multiplex PCR. The source is immuneACCESS, and TCRdb retained only in-frame sequences with V and J called. Part of the clones is not carried over; for the studies checked, unresolved V genes explain less than half of this, and the remainder is unexplained. The table for this sample records approximately 210,000 clones. The top ten clones comprise roughly 0.98% of the sample. Sequenced: PBMCs. These receptors were taken from a woman in her 30s in good health and CMV-seropositive.

The rearrangement uses TRBV7-2 and TRBJ2-7; 16 bases align to TRBD2. The CDR3 is 16 residues long. Germline V lookup: CDR1 SGHTA, CDR2 FQGNSA. V lost 5 bases and J lost 7; bases outside the gene matches: 8. CDR3 nucleotide sequence: TGTGCCAGCAGCAGGGGACTAGCGGGAGGGTTGCGGGAGCAGTACTTC. This encodes CASSRGLAGGLREQYF.

The V call is TRBV30, the J call TRBJ2-5; 12 nucleotides line up with TRBD2. V shed 1 base and J 4 bases; nucleotides not matched to a gene: 4. Germline CDR1 and CDR2: GTSNPN and SVGIG (reference sequence). The CDR3 consists of 15 residues. The CDR3 coding sequence is TGTGCCTGGAGTGCAAGGACTAGCGGGGTAGAGACCCAGTACTTC. Amino acid sequence: CAWSARTSGVETQYF. Full variable domain (rest looked up from reference TRBV30 and TRBJ2-5): SQTIHQWPATLVQPVGSPLSLECTVEGTSNPNLYWYRQAAGRGLQLLFYSVGIGQISSEVPQNLSASRPQDRQFILSSKKLLLSDSGFYLCAWSARTSGVETQYFGPGTRLLVL.

The chain uses TRBV5-1 and TRBJ2-5, with 9 bases matching TRBD2. The CDR3 has 15 amino acids. Trimming at V came to 3 bases and at J to 5 bases, leaving 8 bases not matched to a gene. CDR1 and CDR2 (germline): SGHRS, YFSETQ. The CDR3 DNA reads as TGCGCCAGCAGCTATAGCGGGGGTTTGCTGGAGACCCAGTACTTC. Amino acid sequence: CASSYSGGLLETQYF.

The chain combines TRBV7-9 with TRBJ1-5; TRBD1 matches at 7 bases. The V gene end was trimmed by 5 bases and the J gene end by 12 bases; junction bases not matched to a gene: 10. Germline loops: CDR1 SEHNR, CDR2 FQNEAQ (reference sequence). This CDR3 spans 13 amino acids. CDR3 residues: CASSRQGESLQHF. The CDR3 DNA follows: TGTGCCAGCAGCCGACAGGGCGAGTCCCTCCAGCATTTT.

V gene TRBV7-8 combines with J gene TRBJ2-2; 8 positions match TRBD2. V was clipped by 9 bases and J by 4 bases; unmatched bases: 16. CDR1 and CDR2 (germline): SGHVS, FQNEAQ. The CDR3 has 17 residues. CDR3 bases: TGTGCCAGTGGGCTTTACCGGGAGGGCCATGGCACCGGGGAGCTGTTTTTT. Amino acid sequence: CASGLYREGHGTGELFF.

The chain employs TRBV2 and TRBJ2-5, with D perhaps TRBD2 (5 bases). Germline lookup yields CDR1 SNHLY and CDR2 FYNNEI. Trimming pared 4 bases from V and 9 bases from J, leaving 12 bases between. CDR3 size: 12 residues. CDR3 DNA: TGTGCCAGCAGTGTCGGGGAGACGTCCCAGTACTTC. Translation gives CASSVGETSQYF.

The chain uses TRBV7-2 and TRBJ2-7, with 12 bases aligning to TRBD1. V dropped 1 base and J dropped 6; count of bases not matched to a gene: 10. CDR1 and CDR2 from the germline V gene are SGHTA and FQGNSA. The CDR3 extends over 17 amino acids. CDR3: CASSLVWDRGHGGEQYF. The CDR3 nucleotides read TGTGCCAGCAGCTTAGTCTGGGACAGGGGGCACGGAGGCGAGCAGTACTTC.

The chain combines TRBV9 with TRBJ1-6, with D tentatively TRBD1 (6 bases). This CDR3 contains 14 residues. Per the germline V gene, CDR1 is SGDLS and CDR2 is YYNGEE. Between the trimmed V and J ends, which lost 3 bases and 9 bases, there was a span of 13 bases. The CDR3, as DNA: TGTGCCAGCAGCGATCGCACAGGGTTTTCACCCCTCCACTTT. This encodes CASSDRTGFSPLHF.

This chain joins TRBV15 and TRBJ2-5, with D maybe TRBD2 (6 bases). CDR3 length: 14 residues. V lost 1 base and J lost 1, with 7 bases in between. From germline, CDR1 is LNHNV and CDR2 YYDKDF (reference sequence). The CDR3 DNA follows: TGTGCCACCAGCAGAGGGAGGGGCCAAGAGACCCAGTACTTC. Encoded protein: CATSRGRGQETQYF.

V and J are TRBV2 and TRBJ2-2; 7 positions match TRBD1. Germline V gene lookup returns CDR1 SNHLY and CDR2 FYNNEI. V trimming: 4 bases; J trimming: 6 bases; junction bases outside the gene matches: 5. The length of the CDR3 is 14 residues. Here the CDR3 reads CASSVRGLAGELFF. CDR3 DNA sequence: TGTGCCAGCAGTGTGAGGGGGCTGGCCGGGGAGCTGTTTTTT.

This chain links TRBV6-5 with TRBJ1-5, with a possible D match to TRBD1 (5 bases). Germline CDR1 is MNHEY and CDR2 is SVGAGI. CDR3 length: 15 residues. Trimming took off 0 bases at V and 5 bases at J, with 11 bases between the two ends. The CDR3: CASSYSWGGDQPQHF. The CDR3 nucleotides are TGTGCCAGCAGTTACTCGTGGGGGGGGGATCAGCCCCAGCATTTT.

The rearrangement links TRBV6-6 to TRBJ2-3; TRBD2 might be the D (6 bases). This CDR3 region has 15 residues. V gave up 7 bases and J gave up 9 bases, with 23 bases separating them. CDR1 is MNHNY, CDR2 SVGAGI, per germline (reference sequence). The CDR3 DNA reads as TGTGCCAGCACCCACACCGGGACTGTCGACAAAACGCAGTATTTT. Translated, it gives CASTHTGTVDKTQYF.

The V call is TRBV5-6, the J call TRBJ1-2; 8 nucleotides match TRBD1. Germline V lookup: CDR1 SGHDT, CDR2 YYEEEE. The CDR3 has 15 amino acids. V gave up 0 bases and J gave up 2 bases; unmatched junction bases: 3. CDR3: CASSLEDRENYGYTF. DNA of the CDR3: TGTGCCAGCAGCTTGGAGGACAGGGAGAACTATGGCTACACCTTC. The full variable domain, with the rest looked up from reference TRBV5-6 and TRBJ1-2, is DAGVTQSPTHLIKTRGQQVTLRCSPKSGHDTVSWYQQALGQGPQFIFQYYEEEERQRGNFPDRFSGHQFPNYSSELNVNALLLGDSALYLCASSLEDRENYGYTFGSGTRLTVV.

The chain joins TRBV4-3 to TRBJ1-1; 9 bases are a match to TRBD1. This CDR3 has 14 amino acids. Unmatched junction bases numbered 1, after V lost 4 bases and J lost 1 base. Looked up from germline, CDR1 is LGHNA and CDR2 is YSLEER. This CDR3 is CASSRGQGNTEAFF. DNA for the CDR3: TGCGCCAGCAGCCGGGGACAGGGGAACACTGAAGCTTTCTTT.

The V call is TRBV5-1, the J call TRBJ1-2; perhaps TRBD1 as D (6 bases). Germline loops: CDR1 SGHRS, CDR2 YFSETQ. The CDR3 runs 13 residues. Deletions cut 4 bases from V and 7 bases from J, with 14 bases between. CDR3 loop: CASSVTGTGGYTF. DNA of the CDR3: TGCGCCAGCAGCGTTACAGGGACGGGTGGCTACACCTTC.

In regard to this clone: The CDR3 end shows no conserved phenylalanine or tryptophan, and so a read error is likely. The genes are TRBV13 and TRBJ1-2, with 8 nucleotides matching TRBD1. Germline V gene lookup returns CDR1 PRHDT and CDR2 FYEKMQ (reference sequence). Trimming removed 5 bases from V and 4 bases from J; junction bases left unmatched: 12. The CDR3 runs to 16 residues. CDR3 sequence: CASSPWTGILLYGYTL. CDR3 coding DNA: TGTGCCAGCAGCCCCTGGACAGGGATTCTTCTCTATGGCTACACCCTC.

The gene calls are TRBV7-9 and TRBJ1-1; D gene uncertain. V lost 5 bases and J 1 base, leaving 11 bases between the germline ends. Germline-derived CDR1 and CDR2 are SEHNR and FQNEAQ (reference sequence). CDR3 length: 14 residues. The CDR3 spells CASSPNTRNTEAFF. The CDR3 nucleotides read TGTGCCAGCAGCCCGAACACAAGGAACACTGAAGCTTTCTTT.

The chain couples TRBV6-1 to TRBJ1-5; 10 nucleotides line up with TRBD1. The V gene end was trimmed by 1 base and the J gene end by 6 bases; junction bases not matched to a gene: 0. Germline-derived CDR1 and CDR2 are MNHNS and SASEGT. The CDR3 totals 14 residues. CDR3 amino acids: CASSEGQGAQPQHF. CDR3 bases: TGTGCCAGCAGTGAAGGACAGGGGGCTCAGCCCCAGCATTTT.

This sequence joins TRBV19 and TRBJ1-1, with a tentative D call TRBD1 (6 bases). This CDR3 region has 17 residues. Germline V gene lookup returns CDR1 LNHDA and CDR2 SQIVND (reference sequence). The V gene lost 5 bases and the J gene lost 1 base, with 20 bases spanning the gap. The CDR3 nucleotides are TGTGCCAGTAGTCCAGCTTGGATGACAGGACCGAACACTGAAGCTTTCTTT. Protein product: CASSPAWMTGPNTEAFF.

This chain links TRBV4-3 with TRBJ2-3, with TRBD2 as a possible D gene (6 bases). In germline, CDR1 is LGHNA, CDR2 YSLEER. Trimming took off 0 bases at V and 3 bases at J, with 7 bases between the two ends. The CDR3 is 14 residues long. CDR3 nucleotide sequence: TGCGCCAGCAGCCAAGAAGGGAGGACAGATACGCAGTATTTT. It specifies CASSQEGRTDTQYF.

The rearrangement joins TRBV7-2 to TRBJ1-1; D remains unclear. Germline loops: CDR1 SGHTA, CDR2 FQGNSA. V gave up 1 base and J gave up 5 bases, with 11 bases separating them. The CDR3 sequence is 14 residues long. In nucleotides, the CDR3 is TGTGCCAGCAGCTTAGTTATTGGGCAAACTGAAGCTTTCTTT. This sequence encodes CASSLVIGQTEAFF.

Remarks on this clone: This sample includes further DNA sequences coding for the same CDR3. The chain employs TRBV5-1 and TRBJ2-5, with D possibly TRBD1 on 6 matching bases. The CDR3 totals 14 residues. Trimming shortened V by 2 bases and J by 2 bases, and 10 bases separated the two germline ends. Germline CDR1 is SGHRS and CDR2 is YFSETQ. CDR3 in DNA: TGCGCCAGCAGCTTAACAGGGTCGCAAGAGACCCAGTACTTC. Encoded protein: CASSLTGSQETQYF.